These T cell receptor beta chains were read from a single sample in a study of blood T cell repertoires in COVID-19. Using immunoSEQ multiplex PCR, the repertoire was profiled, and TCRdb retains in-frame clones only, with some absent. The sample gives about 64,000 clones, 70% to 90% of which show up once; under 4% is in the top ten. The sequenced material came from peripheral blood. The origin of the receptors is a man aged 65-85 years with acute or convalescent COVID-19. CDR3s include the opening cysteine and the closing phenylalanine or tryptophan. D genes are given only for firm matches. Rows give clone size only sometimes, using once, few, many, or a class for an expanded clone.

CDR3 DNA: TGTGCCAGCAGCCCTGCCCAGGGTTATGGCTACACCTTC; CDR3 protein: CASSPAQGYGYTF; J gene: TRBJ1-2; D gene: -; clone size: -; V gene: TRBV7-2
CDR3 DNA: TGTGCCAGCAGCCCGGACACCGGGACTAGCGGGGGGTACAATGAGCAGTTCTTC; CDR3 protein: CASSPDTGTSGGYNEQFF; J gene: TRBJ2-1; D gene: TRBD2; clone size: -; V gene: TRBV3-1/TRBV3-2
CDR3 DNA: TGTGCCAGCAGCCCCGAACAGGGATTGCCTGAAGCTTTCTTT; CDR3 protein: CASSPEQGLPEAFF; J gene: TRBJ1-1; D gene: -; clone size: -; V gene: TRBV7-3
CDR3 DNA: TGTGCCAGCAGCTTAAATGGGGCAGGGATGGGCGAGACCCAGTACTTC; CDR3 protein: CASSLNGAGMGETQYF; J gene: TRBJ2-5; D gene: -; clone size: -; V gene: TRBV7-3
CDR3 DNA: TGTGCCAGCTGCTACCTGCGAAACGGGGATACGCAGTATTTT; CDR3 protein: CASCYLRNGDTQYF; J gene: TRBJ2-3; D gene: -; clone size: once; V gene: TRBV18
CDR3 DNA: TGTGCCAGCAGTCGGGACAGGGAAGGGGCACCCCTCCACTTT; CDR3 protein: CASSRDREGAPLHF; J gene: TRBJ1-6; D gene: TRBD1; clone size: -; V gene: TRBV6-5
CDR3 DNA: TGTGCCAGCAGGAGGGACACAAAGGGGAACACTGAAGCTTTCTTT; CDR3 protein: CASRRDTKGNTEAFF; J gene: TRBJ1-1; D gene: -; clone size: -; V gene: TRBV6-5
CDR3 DNA: TGTGCCAGCAGTTGGTATGGCGGGGGATTAAACAATGAGCAGTTCTTC; CDR3 protein: CASSWYGGGLNNEQFF; J gene: TRBJ2-1; D gene: TRBD2; clone size: -; V gene: TRBV14
CDR3 DNA: TGTGCCAGCAGTTTCGGGATTTTCACTGAAGCTTTCTTT; CDR3 protein: CASSFGIFTEAFF; J gene: TRBJ1-1; D gene: -; clone size: -; V gene: TRBV27
CDR3 DNA: TGCGCCAGCAGCTCGACAGCCAACTATGGCTACACCTTC; CDR3 protein: CASSSTANYGYTF; J gene: TRBJ1-2; D gene: -; clone size: -; V gene: TRBV5-1
CDR3 DNA: TGTGCCAGCAGACCTCTCCGCCGAGCTAGCACAGATACGCAGTATTTT; CDR3 protein: CASRPLRRASTDTQYF; J gene: TRBJ2-3; D gene: -; clone size: -; V gene: TRBV7-2